This entry concerns a single TCR beta chain. What it binds is unknown. Assay: immunoSEQ multiplex PCR; the TCRdb copy retains only in-frame clones and omits some. The sample yields over 80,000 clones, around 80% seen once. Starting 14 to 28 days after autologous transplant, ipilimumab 1 mg/kg was given. Through week 26, nivolumab 3 mg/kg IV was given weeks 1, 4, 7, 10, then biweekly. This sample stems from a study of ipilimumab plus nivolumab after autologous stem cell transplantation. The wider study: The DLBCL cohort had primary refractory and relapsed disease, with 18-month progression-free survival of approximately 87% and 28%. Whole-study findings and limits: The authors say TCR, Treg and microbiome findings warrant further study.

Trimming shortened V by 0 bases and J by 0 bases, and 7 bases separated the two germline ends. The length of the CDR3 is 14 residues. Germline V CDR1 and CDR2: GTSNPN, SVGIG (reference sequence). This TCR was recovered from a male donor with diffuse large B-cell lymphoma. The genes are TRBV30 and TRBJ2-3; D may be TRBD1 or TRBD2 (5 bases each). Sequences were derived from PBMCs, sampled in a trial of ipilimumab plus nivolumab as post-transplant consolidation. The CDR3 DNA is TGTGCCTGGAGTGTATGGGGGAGCACAGATACGCAGTATTTT. Translating it yields CAWSVWGSTDTQYF.